This T cell receptor (beta chain) was documented in a study of beta chain features in type 1 diabetes. Trimming took off 9 bases at V and 3 bases at J, with 16 bases between the two ends. Germline V gives CDR1 SNHLY, CDR2 FYNNEI. The CDR3 consists of 14 residues. Points from the study as a whole: Patients with type 1 diabetes carried fewer insertions and had more deletions at their VDJ junctions. The study found that naive, central memory and Treg TCRB repertoires appeared more similar in patients than in healthy donors.

Expressed TCRB transcripts got sequenced, as all isolated RNA was reverse transcribed. Each sample of naive, central memory or regulatory T cells had, on average, approximately 3.5 million reads. Using immunoSEQ multiplex PCR, the repertoire was profiled, and TCRdb retains in-frame clones only, with some absent. The sample consists of 200,000 to 250,000 clones, roughly 10% of them appearing once. Every donor had blood drawn once into heparin, around 120 mL on average. As to this clone: Its antigen is not known.

This rearrangement joins TRBV2 to TRBJ2-3; either TRBD1 or TRBD2 may supply D (5 bases each). Sequences were obtained from central memory CD4+ T cells from blood. This sequence originates from a man aged 18 to 29 in good health. The CDR3: CARGVDSGTDTQYF. The CDR3 DNA reads as TGTGCCAGGGGGGTGGACTCAGGGACAGATACGCAGTATTTT.